The rows below give T cell receptor beta chains drawn from one sample of a study of T cell repertoires in cytomegalovirus infection. Using its own MiXCR run on the reads, TCRdb lists one record per CDR3 protein. The sample yields approximately 400,000 distinct CDR3 sequences, approximately 33% seen once. Sequences were obtained from PBMCs. The receptors derive from a human donor in good health (CMV status not recorded). Some clones in this sample may be carry-over from other donors' samples. The CDR3 runs from the conserved cysteine through the conserved F or W. The D gene is left open where the match is weak. Clone size is not always given. Where it is, it says once, few, many or a class for expanded clones.

CDR3aa	CDR3nt	abundance	d_gene	v_gene	j_gene
CASSRDLGNEKLFF	TGTGCCAGCAGCAGGGACCTCGGTAATGAAAAACTGTTTTTT	many	-	TRBV7-2	TRBJ1-4
CASARQDYQPQHF	TGTGCCAGCGCCCGACAGGACTATCAGCCCCAGCATTTT	-	-	TRBV28	TRBJ1-5
CASRSGGARVYEQFF	TGTGCCAGCAGGTCGGGGGGTGCCAGGGTGTATGAGCAGTTCTTC	-	TRBD2	TRBV7-4	TRBJ2-1
CASSVSGLSTDTQYF	TGTGCCAGCAGTGTTAGCGGGCTGTCCACAGATACGCAGTATTTT	-	TRBD2	TRBV25-1	TRBJ2-3
CASSLGAFNEQFF	TGTGCCAGCAGTTTGGGGGCATTCAATGAGCAGTTCTTC	many	-	TRBV6-2/TRBV6-3	TRBJ2-1
CASSLAFGRGLSTNEKLFF	TGTGCCAGCAGCTTAGCGTTCGGCAGGGGGCTAAGTACTAATGAAAAACTGTTTTTT	few	TRBD1	TRBV7-2	TRBJ1-4
CASSARQEHYEQYF	TGCGCCAGCAGCGCTCGACAGGAGCACTACGAGCAGTACTTC	few	-	TRBV5-1	TRBJ2-7
CASRGDGTGWGETQYF	TGTGCCAGCAGGGGAGATGGGACAGGGTGGGGAGAGACCCAGTACTTC	-	TRBD1	TRBV6-5	TRBJ2-5
CASSLRRGDSPLHF	TGTGCCAGCAGCCTACGACGGGGAGATTCACCCCTCCACTTT	many	-	TRBV7-6	TRBJ1-6
CASRYRDSGYEQYF	TGTGCCAGCAGGTACCGGGACAGTGGGTACGAGCAGTACTTC	-	TRBD1	TRBV2	TRBJ2-7
CASSPRRRDTGELFF	TGTGCCAGCAGCCCCAGGCGACGGGACACCGGGGAGCTGTTTTTT	many	-	TRBV7-2	TRBJ2-2
CSASYRGLGNQPQHF	TGCAGTGCTAGCTACAGGGGGTTGGGCAATCAGCCCCAGCATTTT	-	TRBD1	TRBV20-1	TRBJ1-5
CASSLLEETRGNQPQHF	TGTGCCAGCAGCTTATTGGAGGAGACCAGAGGGAATCAGCCCCAGCATTTT	-	-	TRBV7-8	TRBJ1-5
CASSFNPSSYNEQFF	TGTGCCAGCAGCTTCAACCCGAGCTCCTACAATGAGCAGTTCTTC	-	-	TRBV12-3/TRBV12-4	TRBJ2-1
CASSLLRETQYF	TGTGCCAGCAGCCTCCTCCGAGAGACCCAGTACTTC	many	-	TRBV7-2	TRBJ2-5
CASSNGQGAYQPQHF	TGTGCCAGCTCCAATGGACAGGGGGCCTATCAGCCCCAGCATTTT	once	TRBD1	TRBV18	TRBJ1-5
CASSQDWGDGGGEQYF	TGCGCCAGCAGCCAAGATTGGGGGGACGGCGGAGGGGAGCAGTACTTC	few	-	TRBV4-3	TRBJ2-7